A selection of T cell receptor beta chains follows, all from one sample in a study of T-cell memory formation after mild COVID-19. Each CDR3 protein gets one entry after TCRdb re-called the 5' RACE reads with MiXCR. The sample lists roughly 450,000 distinct CDR3 sequences, roughly 17% seen once, with roughly a fifth in the top ten. The source material was PBMCs or a T cell subset sorted from them (not recorded which). The receptors derive from a man aged 18 to 30 who had mild COVID-19 (a few samples of this study predate the infection). Cell type and time point are not known. CDR3s include the opening cysteine and the closing phenylalanine or tryptophan. A D gene is named only where the DNA matches it firmly. Clone size is shown for a subset of rows, as once, few, many or a class of expanded clone.

.	.	TRBV7-9	TRBJ2-1	CASSSRLDEQFF	TGTGCCAGCAGCTCTCGGTTGGATGAGCAGTTCTTC
few	TRBD1	TRBV25-1	TRBJ2-3	CASSEGTGVIWTQYF	TGTGCCAGCAGTGAAGGGACAGGTGTTATTTGGACGCAGTATTTT
few	TRBD1	TRBV29-1	TRBJ1-5	CSVRGQGPNQPQHF	TGCAGCGTTAGGGGACAGGGCCCCAATCAGCCCCAGCATTTT
few	.	TRBV2	TRBJ2-1	CASSEATGGEQFF	TGTGCCAGCAGTGAAGCGACGGGTGGTGAGCAGTTCTTC
few	.	TRBV12-3/TRBV12-4	TRBJ2-3	CASSLGGGGDTQYF	TGTGCCAGCAGTTTGGGGGGCGGGGGAGATACGCAGTATTTT
few	.	TRBV10-3	TRBJ2-5	CAISGGLGTQETQYF	TGTGCCATCAGTGGAGGGTTGGGCACCCAAGAGACCCAGTACTTC
.	TRBD1	TRBV5-6	TRBJ1-1	CASRRQGTAFF	TGTGCCAGCAGAAGACAGGGGACAGCTTTCTTT
.	.	TRBV20-1	TRBJ1-4	CSARPGEKLFF	TGCAGTGCGAGGCCCGGGGAAAAACTGTTTTTT
.	TRBD1	TRBV20-1	TRBJ1-2	CSAGVQGLDYGYTF	TGCAGTGCTGGGGTACAGGGGTTGGACTATGGCTACACCTTC
.	.	TRBV7-2	TRBJ2-4	CASSLARDGKNIQYF	TGTGCCAGCAGCTTAGCCAGGGATGGCAAAAACATTCAGTACTTC
.	.	TRBV7-6	TRBJ2-1	CASSFSGTSSYNEQFF	TGTGCCAGCAGCTTTAGCGGTACGAGCTCCTACAATGAGCAGTTCTTC
few	TRBD2	TRBV11-2	TRBJ2-3	CASSPRGDPSTDTQYF	TGTGCCAGCAGCCCACGGGGGGACCCTAGCACAGATACGCAGTATTTT
.	.	TRBV7-2	TRBJ1-5	CASSSPNYEPQHF	TGTGCCAGCAGCTCCCCCAACTACGAGCCCCAGCATTTT
few	.	TRBV20-1	TRBJ2-2	CSASEVANTGELFF	TGCAGTGCTAGTGAAGTGGCGAACACCGGGGAGCTGTTTTTT
.	.	TRBV19	TRBJ2-5	CASSIGGGVGETQYF	TGTGCCAGTAGTATTGGCGGGGGCGTCGGAGAGACCCAGTACTTC
few	.	TRBV3-1	TRBJ2-5	CASSRRLDQETQYF	TGTGCCAGCAGCCGCCGACTAGACCAAGAGACCCAGTACTTC
.	.	TRBV5-4	TRBJ2-1	CATGNNEQFF	TGTGCCACGGGAAACAATGAGCAGTTCTTC
few	TRBD1	TRBV10-3	TRBJ2-3	CAISDRTGGWDTQYF	TGTGCCATCAGTGATCGGACAGGGGGGTGGGATACGCAGTATTTT
few	.	TRBV4-3	TRBJ2-3	CASSHRDTRTDTQYF	TGCGCCAGCAGTCACCGGGACACCCGCACAGATACGCAGTATTTT
.	TRBD1	TRBV7-2	TRBJ2-5	CASSWGDRAGTQYF	TGTGCCAGCAGTTGGGGGGACAGGGCAGGGACCCAGTACTTC
.	TRBD1	TRBV9	TRBJ1-1	CASSVEEGAYTEAFF	TGTGCCAGCAGCGTAGAAGAGGGGGCTTACACTGAAGCTTTCTTT
.	.	TRBV7-2	TRBJ1-2	CASSPPGEARGYTF	TGTGCCAGCAGCCCGCCGGGAGAGGCGCGTGGCTACACCTTC
few	.	TRBV6-2/TRBV6-3	TRBJ2-3	CASSRMGGTQYF	TGTGCCAGCAGCAGGATGGGGGGTACGCAGTATTTT
few	TRBD2	TRBV9	TRBJ2-3	CASSAPLAPTQYF	TGTGCCAGCAGCGCGCCACTAGCGCCTACGCAGTATTTT
.	.	TRBV9	TRBJ2-1	CASSVDGSDNEQFF	TGTGCCAGCAGCGTAGATGGCTCCGACAATGAGCAGTTCTTC
.	.	TRBV20-1	TRBJ2-3	CSANPRHSGTDTQYF	TGCAGTGCTAACCCCCGTCACAGCGGCACAGATACGCAGTATTTT
.	TRBD1	TRBV10-3	TRBJ1-2	CAISGDDRGGVDGYTF	TGTGCCATCAGTGGGGACGACAGGGGAGGAGTGGATGGCTACACCTTC
few	.	TRBV7-9	TRBJ1-4	CASSPSPGAVNEKLFF	TGTGCCAGCAGCCCGAGTCCAGGGGCGGTTAATGAAAAACTGTTTTTT
.	.	TRBV7-2	TRBJ1-1	CASSPQGHRNTEAFF	TGTGCCAGCAGCCCCCAGGGACACAGGAACACTGAAGCTTTCTTT
few	TRBD1	TRBV12-3/TRBV12-4	TRBJ1-5	CASSPGTGSVF	TGTGCCAGCAGCCCCGGGACAGGGTCCGTTTTT
.	TRBD1	TRBV5-1	TRBJ1-2	CASSLAPGQSYGYTF	TGCGCCAGCAGCTTGGCCCCGGGACAGAGCTATGGCTACACCTTC